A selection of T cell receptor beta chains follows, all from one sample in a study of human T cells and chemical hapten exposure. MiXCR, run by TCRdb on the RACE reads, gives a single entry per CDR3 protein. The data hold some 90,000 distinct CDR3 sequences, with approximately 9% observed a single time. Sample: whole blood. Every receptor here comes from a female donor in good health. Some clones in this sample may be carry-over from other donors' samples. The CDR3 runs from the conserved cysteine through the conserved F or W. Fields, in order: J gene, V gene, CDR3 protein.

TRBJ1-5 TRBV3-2 CASSQENSGSGFDNQPQHF
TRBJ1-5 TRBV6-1 CASSEGYGGNQPQHF
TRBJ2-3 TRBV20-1 CSATPGLAGGHRDTQYF
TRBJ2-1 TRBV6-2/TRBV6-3 CASSYTSWASGSHEQFF
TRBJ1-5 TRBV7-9 CASSLGGDQPQHF
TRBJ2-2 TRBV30 CACTLGELNTGELFF
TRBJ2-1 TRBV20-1 CSALRTSGGTYNEQFF
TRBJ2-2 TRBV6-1 CASSPTGLNTGELFF
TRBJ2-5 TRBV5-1 CASSLVVGQETQYF
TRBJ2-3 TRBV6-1 CASILGASGLSQYF
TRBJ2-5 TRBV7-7 CASSLRGSQETQYF
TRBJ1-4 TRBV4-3 CASSRQGEANEKLFF
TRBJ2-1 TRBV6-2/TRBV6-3 CASSYAIQGLGEQFF
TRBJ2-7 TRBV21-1 CASSQRGQRGPYEQYF
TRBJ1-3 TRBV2 CASTQTLSSGNTIYF
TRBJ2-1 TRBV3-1 CASSHLTRNEQFF
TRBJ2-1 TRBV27 CATQSVAASAYNEQFF
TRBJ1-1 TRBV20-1 CSGDRVNTEAFF
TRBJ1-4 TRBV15 CATSTPRMRLNEKLFF
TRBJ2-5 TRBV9 CASSVAGSQETQYF
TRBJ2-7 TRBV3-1 CASSQDYEQYF
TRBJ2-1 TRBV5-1 CASSLGLGSGDNEQFF
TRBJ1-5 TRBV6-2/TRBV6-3 CASNRENQPQHF
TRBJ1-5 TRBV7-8 CASSLADSFRQPQHF
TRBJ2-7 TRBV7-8 CASSARDNSYEQYF
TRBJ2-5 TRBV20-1 CSAKDDQGRETQYF
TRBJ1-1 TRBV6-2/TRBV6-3 CASSYPSTGYWNTEAFF
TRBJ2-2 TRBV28 CARIPYRDRGRNGELFF
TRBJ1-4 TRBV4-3 CASSQDTARQEKLFF
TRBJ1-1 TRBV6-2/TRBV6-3 CASRDSEAFF
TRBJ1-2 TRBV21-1 CASSPNAGPGYGYTF
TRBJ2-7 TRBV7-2 CASSLNFVQGAGEQYF
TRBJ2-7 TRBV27 CASSIRSGRYEQYF
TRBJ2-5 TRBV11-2 CASRRTIAGVDETQYF
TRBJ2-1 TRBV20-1 CSANVVLDWSGDEQFF
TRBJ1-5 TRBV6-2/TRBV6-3 CASSETDNQPQHF
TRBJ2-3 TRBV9 CASSVAAGASVTDTQYF
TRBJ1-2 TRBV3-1 CASSQDGRPYGYTF
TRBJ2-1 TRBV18 CASSPRVAGGGNEQFF
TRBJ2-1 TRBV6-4 CASSTSGKQFF
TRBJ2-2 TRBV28 CASSIDRGTGELFF
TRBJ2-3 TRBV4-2 CASSPQGADGTDTQYF
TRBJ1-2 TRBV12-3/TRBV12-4 CATRTGPSGYTF
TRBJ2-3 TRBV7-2 CASSLSGTGGPDTQYF
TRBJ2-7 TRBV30 CAWMGQDLSYEQYF